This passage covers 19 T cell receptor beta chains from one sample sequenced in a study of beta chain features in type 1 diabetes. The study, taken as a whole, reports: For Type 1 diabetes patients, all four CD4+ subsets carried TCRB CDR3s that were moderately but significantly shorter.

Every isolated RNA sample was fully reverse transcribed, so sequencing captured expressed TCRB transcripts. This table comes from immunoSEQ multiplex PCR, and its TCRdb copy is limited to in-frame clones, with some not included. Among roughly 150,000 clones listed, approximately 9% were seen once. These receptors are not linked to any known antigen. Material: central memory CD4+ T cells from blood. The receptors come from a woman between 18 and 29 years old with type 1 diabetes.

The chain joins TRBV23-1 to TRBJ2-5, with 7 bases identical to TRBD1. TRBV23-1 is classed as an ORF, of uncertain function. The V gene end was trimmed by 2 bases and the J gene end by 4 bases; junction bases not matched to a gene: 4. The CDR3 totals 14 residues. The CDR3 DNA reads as TGCGCCAGCAGTCAAAGACACAGGGGAGAGACCCAGTACTTC. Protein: CASSQRHRGETQYF.

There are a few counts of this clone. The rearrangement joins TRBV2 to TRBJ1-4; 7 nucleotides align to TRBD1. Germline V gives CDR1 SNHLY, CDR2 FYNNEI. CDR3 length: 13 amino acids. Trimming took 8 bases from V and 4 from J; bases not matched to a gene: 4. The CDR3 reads CASYRQGNEKLFF. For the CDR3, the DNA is TGTGCCAGCTATCGACAGGGTAATGAAAAACTGTTTTTT. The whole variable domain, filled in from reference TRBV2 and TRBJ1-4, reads EPEVTQTPSHQVTQMGQEVILRCVPISNHLYFYWYRQILGQKVEFLVSFYNNEISEKSEIFDDQFSVERPDGSNFTLKIRSTKLEDSAMYFCASYRQGNEKLFFGSGTQLSVL.

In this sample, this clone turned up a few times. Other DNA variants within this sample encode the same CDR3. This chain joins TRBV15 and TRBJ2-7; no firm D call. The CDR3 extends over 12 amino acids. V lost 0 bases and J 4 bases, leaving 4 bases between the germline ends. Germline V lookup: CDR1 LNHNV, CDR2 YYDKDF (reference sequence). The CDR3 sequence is CATSRDRYEQYF. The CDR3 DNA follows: TGTGCCACCAGCAGAGACAGGTACGAGCAGTACTTC. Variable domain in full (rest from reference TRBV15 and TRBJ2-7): DAMVIQNPRYQVTQFGKPVTLSCSQTLNHNVMYWYQQKSSQAPKLLFHYYDKDFNNEADTPDNFQSRRPNTSFCFLDIRSPGLGDTAMYLCATSRDRYEQYFGPGTRLTVT.

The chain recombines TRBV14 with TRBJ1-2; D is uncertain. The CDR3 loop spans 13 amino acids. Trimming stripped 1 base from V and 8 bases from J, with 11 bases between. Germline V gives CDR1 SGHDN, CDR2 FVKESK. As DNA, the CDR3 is TGTGCCAGCAGCCAAGTTGGCCCGGGGGGCTACACCTTC. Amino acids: CASSQVGPGGYTF.

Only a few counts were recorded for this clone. DNA for the CDR3: TGTGCCAGCAGCGTAGCGGGAGAGAGCTACAATGAGCAGTTCTTC. This translates into CASSVAGESYNEQFF. The chain carries TRBV9 and TRBJ2-1; a possible D gene is TRBD2 (6 bases). Trimming cost V 0 bases and J 3 bases, with 10 bases left between them. Germline values: CDR1 SGDLS, CDR2 YYNGEE. The CDR3 covers 15 residues.

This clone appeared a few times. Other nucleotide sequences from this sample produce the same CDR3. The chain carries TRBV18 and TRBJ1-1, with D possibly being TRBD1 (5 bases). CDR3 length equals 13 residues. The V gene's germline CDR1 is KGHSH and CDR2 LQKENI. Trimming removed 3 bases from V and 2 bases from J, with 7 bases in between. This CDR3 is CASSPGQNTEAFF. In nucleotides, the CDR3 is TGTGCCAGCTCACCCGGACAAAACACTGAAGCTTTCTTT.

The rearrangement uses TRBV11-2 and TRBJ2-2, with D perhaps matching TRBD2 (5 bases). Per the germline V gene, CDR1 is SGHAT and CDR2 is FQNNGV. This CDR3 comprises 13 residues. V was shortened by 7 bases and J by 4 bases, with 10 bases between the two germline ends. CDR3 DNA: TGTGCCAGCATAGGACTGTCCACCGGGGAGCTGTTTTTT. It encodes CASIGLSTGELFF. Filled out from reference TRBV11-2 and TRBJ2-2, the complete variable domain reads EAGVAQSPRYKIIEKRQSVAFWCNPISGHATLYWYQQILGQGPKLLIQFQNNGVVDDSQLPKDRFSAERLKGVDSTLKIQPAKLEDSAVYLCASIGLSTGELFFGEGSRLTVL.

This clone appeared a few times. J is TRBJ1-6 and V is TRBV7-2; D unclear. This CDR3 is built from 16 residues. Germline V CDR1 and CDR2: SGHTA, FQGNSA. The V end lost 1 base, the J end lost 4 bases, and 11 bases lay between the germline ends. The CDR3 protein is CASSLGPGGYNSPLHF. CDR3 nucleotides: TGTGCCAGCAGCTTAGGGCCAGGCGGGTATAATTCACCCCTCCACTTT.

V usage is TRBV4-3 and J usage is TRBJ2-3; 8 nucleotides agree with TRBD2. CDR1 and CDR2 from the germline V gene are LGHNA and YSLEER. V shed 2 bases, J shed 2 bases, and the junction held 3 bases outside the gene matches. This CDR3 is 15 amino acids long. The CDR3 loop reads CASSQLAGITDTQYF. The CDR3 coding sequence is TGCGCCAGCAGCCAACTAGCGGGCATCACAGATACGCAGTATTTT.

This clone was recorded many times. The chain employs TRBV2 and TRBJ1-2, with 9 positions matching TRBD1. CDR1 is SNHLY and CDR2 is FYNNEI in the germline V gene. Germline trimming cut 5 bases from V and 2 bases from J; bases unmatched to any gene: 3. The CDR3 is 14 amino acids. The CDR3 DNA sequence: TGTGCCAGCAGTCAAGGACAGGGGAACTATGGCTACACCTTC. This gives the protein CASSQGQGNYGYTF.

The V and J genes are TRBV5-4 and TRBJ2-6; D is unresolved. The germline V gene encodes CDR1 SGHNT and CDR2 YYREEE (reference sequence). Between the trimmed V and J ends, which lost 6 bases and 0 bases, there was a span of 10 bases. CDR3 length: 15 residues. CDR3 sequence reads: CASTGHVSGANVLTF. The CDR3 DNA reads TGTGCCAGCACGGGTCACGTCTCTGGGGCCAACGTCCTGACTTTC. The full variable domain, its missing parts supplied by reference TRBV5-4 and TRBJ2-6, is ETGVTQSPTHLIKTRGQQVTLRCSSQSGHNTVSWYQQALGQGPQFIFQYYREEENGRGNFPPRFSGLQFPNYSSELNVNALELDDSALYLCASTGHVSGANVLTFGAGSRLTVL.

CDR3 coding DNA: TGTGCCAGCAGCCAAGGACAGGCTTTTAATGAAAAACTGTTTTTT. Translated: CASSQGQAFNEKLFF. V gene TRBV7-9 combines with J gene TRBJ1-4; 7 nucleotides line up with TRBD1. V dropped 5 bases and J dropped 4; count of bases not matched to a gene: 7. This CDR3 has 15 amino acids. CDR1 and CDR2 from the germline V gene are SEHNR and FQNEAQ (reference sequence).

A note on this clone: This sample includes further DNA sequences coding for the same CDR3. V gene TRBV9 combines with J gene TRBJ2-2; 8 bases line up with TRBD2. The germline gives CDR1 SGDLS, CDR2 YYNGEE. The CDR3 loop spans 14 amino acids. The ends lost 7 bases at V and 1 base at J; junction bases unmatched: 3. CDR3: CASSLAGNTGELFF. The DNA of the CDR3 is TGTGCCAGCTCTCTAGCGGGGAACACCGGGGAGCTGTTTTTT.

CDR3 amino acids: CASSQDRTGSSYNEQFF. CDR3 in DNA: TGTGCCAGCAGCCAAGATCGTACCGGGAGCTCCTACAATGAGCAGTTCTTC. The genes are TRBV4-2 and TRBJ2-1; D is possibly TRBD2 (6 bases). V was trimmed by 0 bases and J by 0 bases, leaving 12 bases between them. This CDR3 has 17 residues. From germline, CDR1 is LGHNA and CDR2 YNFKEQ.

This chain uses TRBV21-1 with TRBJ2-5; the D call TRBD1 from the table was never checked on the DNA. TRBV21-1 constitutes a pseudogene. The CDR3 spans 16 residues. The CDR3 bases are TGTGCCAGCAGCACAGGAGACAGGTCGTACCAAGAGACCCAGTACTTC. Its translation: CASSTGDRSYQETQYF.

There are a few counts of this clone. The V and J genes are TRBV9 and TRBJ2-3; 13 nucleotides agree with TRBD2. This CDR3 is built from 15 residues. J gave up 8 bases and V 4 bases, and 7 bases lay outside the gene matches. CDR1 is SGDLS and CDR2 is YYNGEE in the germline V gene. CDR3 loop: CASSTSGGAIGTQYF. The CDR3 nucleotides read TGTGCCAGCAGCACTAGCGGGGGGGCCATCGGTACGCAGTATTTT.

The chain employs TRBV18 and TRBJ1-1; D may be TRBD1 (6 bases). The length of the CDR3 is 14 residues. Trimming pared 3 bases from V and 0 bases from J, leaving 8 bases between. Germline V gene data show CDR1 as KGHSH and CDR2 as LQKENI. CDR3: CASSPGDMNTEAFF. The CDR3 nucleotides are TGTGCCAGCTCACCGGGGGACATGAACACTGAAGCTTTCTTT.

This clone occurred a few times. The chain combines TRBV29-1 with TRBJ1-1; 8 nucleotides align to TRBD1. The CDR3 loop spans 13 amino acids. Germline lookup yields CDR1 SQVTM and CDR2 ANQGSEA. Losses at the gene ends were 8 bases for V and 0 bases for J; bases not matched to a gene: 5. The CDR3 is CSSRTGMNTEAFF. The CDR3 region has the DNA TGCAGCTCAAGGACAGGGATGAACACTGAAGCTTTCTTT.

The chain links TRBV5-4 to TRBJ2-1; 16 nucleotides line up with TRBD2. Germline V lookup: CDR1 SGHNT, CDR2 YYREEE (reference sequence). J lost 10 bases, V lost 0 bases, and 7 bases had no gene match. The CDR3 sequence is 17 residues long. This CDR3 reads CASSLEEGLAGGPEQFF. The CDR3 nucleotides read TGTGCCAGCAGCTTGGAAGAGGGACTAGCGGGGGGGCCGGAGCAGTTCTTC.